The sequence of this T cell receptor beta chain was determined in a study of beta chain features in type 1 diabetes. CDR3 length: 11 residues. V dropped 6 bases and J dropped 10 bases, with 13 bases sitting between them. CDR1 and CDR2 from the germline V gene are SQVTM and ANQGSEA. Sequencing targeted expressed TCRB transcripts, as all isolated RNA had been reverse transcribed. Method: immunoSEQ multiplex PCR; TCRdb's copy keeps in-frame clones and lacks some. The sample lists under 950,000 clones; about a sixth were seen once. Material for sequencing was naive CD4+ T cells from blood. V is TRBV29-1 and J is TRBJ2-1; possibly TRBD1 or TRBD2 for D (5 bases each). The origin of this receptor is a woman aged 18-29 years in good health. CDR3 region: CSVGWGGEQFF. CDR3 nucleotides: TGCAGCGTCGGCTGGGGCGGGGAGCAGTTCTTC.